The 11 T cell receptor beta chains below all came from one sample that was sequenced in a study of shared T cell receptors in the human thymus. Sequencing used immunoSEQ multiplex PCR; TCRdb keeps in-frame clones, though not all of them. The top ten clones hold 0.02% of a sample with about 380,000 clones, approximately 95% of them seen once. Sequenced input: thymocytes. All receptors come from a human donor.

The chain's CDR3 is CASSREGGRAGETQYF. CDR3 bases: TGCGCCAGCTCTCGAGAGGGCGGGAGAGCCGGAGAGACCCAGTACTTC. The rearrangement links TRBV10-1 to TRBJ2-5; 7 positions match TRBD2. The V segment lost 8 bases and the J segment 4 bases; nucleotides outside the gene matches: 16. The CDR3 consists of 16 residues. Per germline, CDR1 WNHNN and CDR2 SYGVQD (reference sequence).

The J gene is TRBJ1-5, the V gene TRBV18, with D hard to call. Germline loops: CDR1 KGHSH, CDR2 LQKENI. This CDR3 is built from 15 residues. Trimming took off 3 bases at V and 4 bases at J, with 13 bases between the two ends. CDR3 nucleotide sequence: TGTGCCAGCTCACCGAACACGGCGATAAATCAGCCCCAGCATTTT. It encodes CASSPNTAINQPQHF.

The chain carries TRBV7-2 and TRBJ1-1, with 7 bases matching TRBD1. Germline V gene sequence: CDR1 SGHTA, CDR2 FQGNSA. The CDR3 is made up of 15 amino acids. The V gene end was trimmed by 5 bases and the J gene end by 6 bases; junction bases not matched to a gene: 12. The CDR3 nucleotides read TGTGCCAGCAGCAACAAGCGACAGGGAAGCGCTGAAGCTTTCTTT. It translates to CASSNKRQGSAEAFF.

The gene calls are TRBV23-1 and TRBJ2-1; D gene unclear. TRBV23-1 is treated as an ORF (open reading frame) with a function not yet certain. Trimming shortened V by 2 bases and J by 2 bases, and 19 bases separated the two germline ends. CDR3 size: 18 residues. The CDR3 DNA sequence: TGCGCCAGCAGTCAACCCTCCAGCGTTCCGACCCCCTACAATGAGCAGTTCTTC. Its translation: CASSQPSSVPTPYNEQFF.

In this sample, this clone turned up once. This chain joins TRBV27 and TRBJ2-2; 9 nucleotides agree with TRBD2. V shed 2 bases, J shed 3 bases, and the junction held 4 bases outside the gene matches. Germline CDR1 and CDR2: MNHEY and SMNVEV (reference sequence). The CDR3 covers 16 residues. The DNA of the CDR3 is TGTGCCAGCAGTTTAGGACTAGCGATTCACACCGGGGAGCTGTTTTTT. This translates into CASSLGLAIHTGELFF.

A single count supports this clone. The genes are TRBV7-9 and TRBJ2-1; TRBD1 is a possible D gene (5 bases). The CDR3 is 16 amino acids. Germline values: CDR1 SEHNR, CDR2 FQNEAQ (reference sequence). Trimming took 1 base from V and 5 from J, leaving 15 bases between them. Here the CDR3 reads CASSLGQGLLDNEQFF. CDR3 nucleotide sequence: TGTGCCAGCAGCTTAGGGCAGGGCCTACTTGACAATGAGCAGTTCTTC.

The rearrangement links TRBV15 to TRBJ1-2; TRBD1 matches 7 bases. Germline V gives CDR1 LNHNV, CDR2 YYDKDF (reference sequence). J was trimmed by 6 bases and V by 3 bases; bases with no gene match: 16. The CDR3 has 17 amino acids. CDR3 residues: CATSRQRRETGADGYTF. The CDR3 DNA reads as TGTGCCACCAGCAGGCAACGCCGGGAAACAGGGGCTGATGGCTACACCTTC.

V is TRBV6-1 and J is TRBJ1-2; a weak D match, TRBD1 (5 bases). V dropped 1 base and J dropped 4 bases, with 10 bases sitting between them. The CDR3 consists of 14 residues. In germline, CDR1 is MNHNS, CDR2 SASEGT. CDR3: CASSEGGAGYGYTF. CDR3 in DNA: TGTGCCAGCAGTGAAGGGGGCGCGGGCTATGGCTACACCTTC.

The CDR3 sequence: CASSEYRAGGQETQYF. The DNA of the CDR3 is TGTGCCAGCAGTGAATATCGAGCGGGAGGTCAAGAGACCCAGTACTTC. This chain links TRBV25-1 with TRBJ2-5; 9 bases agree with TRBD2. The V gene's germline CDR1 is MGHDK and CDR2 SYGVNS. CDR3 length: 16 residues. J was trimmed by 2 bases and V by 0 bases; bases with no gene match: 4. The variable domain in full, with the rest retrieved from reference TRBV25-1 and TRBJ2-5, is EADIYQTPRYLVIGTGKKITLECSQTMGHDKMYWYQQDPGMELHLIHYSYGVNSTEKGDLSSESTVSRIRTEHFPLTLESARPSHTSQYLCASSEYRAGGQETQYFGPGTRLLVL.

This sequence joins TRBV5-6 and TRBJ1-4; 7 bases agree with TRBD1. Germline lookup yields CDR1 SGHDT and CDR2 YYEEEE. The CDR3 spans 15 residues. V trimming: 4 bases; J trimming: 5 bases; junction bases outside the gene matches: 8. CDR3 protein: CASSPGGVRNEKLFF. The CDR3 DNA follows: TGTGCCAGCAGCCCAGGGGGGGTGCGGAATGAAAAACTGTTTTTT.

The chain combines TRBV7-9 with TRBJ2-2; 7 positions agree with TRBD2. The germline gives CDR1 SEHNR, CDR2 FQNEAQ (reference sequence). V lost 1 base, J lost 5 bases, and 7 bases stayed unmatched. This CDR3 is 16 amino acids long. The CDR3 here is CASSLDQGGLTGELFF. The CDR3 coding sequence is TGTGCCAGCAGCTTAGATCAGGGAGGGCTGACCGGGGAGCTGTTTTTT.